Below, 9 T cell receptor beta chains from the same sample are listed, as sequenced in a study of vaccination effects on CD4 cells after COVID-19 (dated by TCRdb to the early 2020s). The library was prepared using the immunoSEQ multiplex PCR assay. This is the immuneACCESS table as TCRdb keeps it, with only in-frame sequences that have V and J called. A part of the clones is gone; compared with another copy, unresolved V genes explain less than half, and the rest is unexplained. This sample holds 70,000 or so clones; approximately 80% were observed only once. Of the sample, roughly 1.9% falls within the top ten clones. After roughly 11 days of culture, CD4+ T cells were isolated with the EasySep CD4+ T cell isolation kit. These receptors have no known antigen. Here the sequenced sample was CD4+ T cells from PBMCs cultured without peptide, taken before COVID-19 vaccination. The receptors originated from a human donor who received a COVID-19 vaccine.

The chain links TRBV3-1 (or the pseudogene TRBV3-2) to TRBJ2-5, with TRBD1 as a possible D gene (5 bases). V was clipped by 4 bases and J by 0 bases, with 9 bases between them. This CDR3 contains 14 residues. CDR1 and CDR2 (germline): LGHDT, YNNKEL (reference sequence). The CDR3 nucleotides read TGTGCCAGCAGCCTGTCAGGGTACCAAGAGACCCAGTACTTC. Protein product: CASSLSGYQETQYF.

CDR3 in amino acids: CASSLGTAKETQYF. In DNA, the CDR3 is TGCGCCAGCAGCTTAGGAACAGCCAAAGAGACCCAGTACTTC. The rearrangement joins TRBV5-1 to TRBJ2-5; D unresolved. The CDR3 covers 14 residues. From germline, CDR1 is SGHRS and CDR2 YFSETQ. Trimming left V 2 bases short and J 3 bases short, with 11 bases between.

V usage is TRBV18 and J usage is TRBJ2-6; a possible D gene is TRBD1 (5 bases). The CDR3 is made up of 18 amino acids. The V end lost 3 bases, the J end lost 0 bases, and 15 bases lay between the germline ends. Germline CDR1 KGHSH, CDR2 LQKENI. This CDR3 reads CASSPTVTLLSGANVLTF. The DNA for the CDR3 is TGTGCCAGCTCACCGACAGTAACCCTCCTCTCTGGGGCCAACGTCCTGACTTTC.

The CDR3 DNA reads as TGTGCCAGCAGCGTAGGTCCAGGGCAGGGGGACGCTGGCTACACCTTC. Amino acids: CASSVGPGQGDAGYTF. The chain employs TRBV9 and TRBJ1-2; 7 bases map to TRBD1. CDR1 and CDR2 (germline): SGDLS, YYNGEE. V gave up 0 bases and J gave up 7 bases; unmatched junction bases: 12. There are 16 residues in the CDR3.

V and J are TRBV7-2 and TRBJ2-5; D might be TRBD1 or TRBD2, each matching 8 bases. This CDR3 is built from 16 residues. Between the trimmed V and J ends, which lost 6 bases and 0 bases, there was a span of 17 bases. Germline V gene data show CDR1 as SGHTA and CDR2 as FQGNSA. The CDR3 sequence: CASRQGAGGYQETQYF. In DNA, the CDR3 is TGTGCCAGCAGGCAGGGGGCGGGGGGTTACCAAGAGACCCAGTACTTC.

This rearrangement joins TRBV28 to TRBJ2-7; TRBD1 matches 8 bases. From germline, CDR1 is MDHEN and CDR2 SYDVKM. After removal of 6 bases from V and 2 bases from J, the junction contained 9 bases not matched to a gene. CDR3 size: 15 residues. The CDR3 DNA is TGTGCCAGCAGCGTGGGACAGGCGAAAGCCTACGAGCAGTACGTC. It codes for CASSVGQAKAYEQYV.

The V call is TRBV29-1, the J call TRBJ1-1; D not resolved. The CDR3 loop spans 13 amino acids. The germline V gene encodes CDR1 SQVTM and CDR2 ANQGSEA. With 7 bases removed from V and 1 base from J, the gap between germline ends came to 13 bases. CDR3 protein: CSAERPENTEAFF. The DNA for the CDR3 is TGCAGCGCCGAAAGACCGGAGAACACTGAAGCTTTCTTT. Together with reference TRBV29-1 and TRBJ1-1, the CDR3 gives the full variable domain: SAVISQKPSRDICQRGTSLTIQCQVDSQVTMMFWYRQQPGQSLTLIATANQGSEATYESGFVIDKFPISRPNLTFSTLTVSNMSPEDSSIYLCSAERPENTEAFFGQGTRLTVV.

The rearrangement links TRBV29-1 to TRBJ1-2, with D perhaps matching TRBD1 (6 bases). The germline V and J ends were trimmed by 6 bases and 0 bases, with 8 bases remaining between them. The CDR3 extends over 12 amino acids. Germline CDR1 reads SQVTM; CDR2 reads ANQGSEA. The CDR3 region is CSVGQSNYGYTF. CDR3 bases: TGCAGCGTCGGACAGTCTAACTATGGCTACACCTTC.

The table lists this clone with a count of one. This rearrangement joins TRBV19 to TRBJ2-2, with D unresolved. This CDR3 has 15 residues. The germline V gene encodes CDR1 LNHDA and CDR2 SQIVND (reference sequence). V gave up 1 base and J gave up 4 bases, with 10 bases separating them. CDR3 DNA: TGTGCCAGTAGTATAGCGGGTTTGATCACCGGGGAGCTGTTTTTT. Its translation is CASSIAGLITGELFF.